This T cell receptor (beta chain) was sequenced for a study of T cell responses to AZD1222 COVID-19 vaccine. Whole-study findings and limits: Vaccine-associated CD4 TCRs spanned spike, dominant at 160-218 and 743-854. A mostly white British donor set with more females was recruited, and clonal diversity was possibly underestimated. No repertoire was sampled before or during the peak T cell response, only after it.

Germline CDR1 is MRHNA and CDR2 is SNTAGT. J was trimmed by 4 bases and V by 4 bases; bases with no gene match: 3. The CDR3 has 15 residues. Sequencing was performed with immunoSEQ multiplex PCR; in TCRdb, only in-frame clones are kept and a portion is missing. The data contain tens of thousands of clones, roughly 87% of them singletons. A word on this clone: The target antigen is unknown.

The sample was peripheral blood, taken on day 0 of AZD1222 vaccination. The chain employs TRBV6-4 and TRBJ2-1, with 11 positions matching TRBD2. This TCR came from an adult in good health. CDR3 sequence (DNA): TGTGCCAGCAGTGGGGCTAGCGGGGGGTACAATGAGCAGTTCTTC. This gives the protein CASSGASGGYNEQFF.